Each of the 13 T cell receptor beta chains below was sequenced from the same sample in a study of OX40 agonist ivuxolimab in advanced cancers. The receptor library was made with the immunoSEQ multiplex PCR assay. The source is immuneACCESS, and TCRdb retained only in-frame sequences with V and J called. Part of the clones is not carried over; for the studies checked, unresolved V genes explain less than half of this, and the remainder is unexplained. In all, the sample holds about 33,000 clones, and approximately 88% of those were seen once. The ten largest clones take up approximately 21% of the sample. Sequencing used CD4+ or CD8+ T cells sorted from blood, obtained in a trial of the OX40 agonist ivuxolimab. The receptors were sampled from an adult with an advanced solid tumor such as melanoma, head and neck, liver or kidney cancer.

V gene TRBV7-9 combines with J gene TRBJ1-2; D ambiguous. The germline V gene has CDR1 SEHNR and CDR2 FQNEAQ (reference sequence). V lost 2 bases, J lost 2 bases, and 18 bases lay in between. The CDR3 contains 17 residues. The CDR3 DNA is TGTGCCAGCAGCTTACTTCCTACAAAACCTTCAAACTATGGCTACACCTTC. Translating it yields CASSLLPTKPSNYGYTF.

The J gene is TRBJ2-4, the V gene TRBV29-1, with 7 bases that match TRBD2. Germline loops: CDR1 SQVTM, CDR2 ANQGSEA. The CDR3 totals 15 residues. Germline trimming cut 6 bases from V and 0 bases from J; bases unmatched to any gene: 8. The CDR3 coding sequence is TGCAGCGTCGAGGGAGGGGCTCTAGCCAAAAACATTCAGTACTTC. As protein: CSVEGGALAKNIQYF.

The V gene is TRBV9, the J gene TRBJ1-2; D gene uncertain. Per the germline V gene, CDR1 is SGDLS and CDR2 is YYNGEE. The V end lost 0 bases, the J end lost 6 bases, and 6 bases lay between the germline ends. The length of the CDR3 is 12 residues. The CDR3 nucleotides are TGTGCCAGCAGCGTAGTGAACCATGGCTACACCTTC. It is translated as CASSVVNHGYTF.

A few counts support this clone. The chain has TRBV27 and TRBJ2-7, with 7 bases fitting TRBD2. CDR1 and CDR2 from the germline V gene are MNHEY and SMNVEV (reference sequence). With V trimmed by 6 bases and J by 4 bases, 3 bases remained unmatched. There are 12 residues in the CDR3. The CDR3 DNA follows: TGTGCCAGCAGGCGGGGGAAATACGAGCAGTACTTC. Protein product: CASRRGKYEQYF.

The chain couples TRBV29-1 to TRBJ1-2; 7 bases agree with TRBD1. V was clipped by 7 bases and J by 2 bases; unmatched bases: 13. Germline assignment: CDR1 SQVTM and CDR2 ANQGSEA. The CDR3 extends over 15 amino acids. CDR3 region: CSATSVSGQNYGYTF. The CDR3 DNA is TGCAGCGCAACCTCCGTTTCGGGACAGAACTATGGCTACACCTTC.

The gene calls are TRBV27 and TRBJ2-7, with D perhaps matching TRBD1 or TRBD2 (6 bases each). CDR1 and CDR2 (germline): MNHEY, SMNVEV (reference sequence). The CDR3 runs to 16 residues. Trimming took 5 bases from V and 5 from J, leaving 22 bases between them. DNA of the CDR3: TGTGCCAGCAGTCACAACGGGGGACATACGGTTGACGAGCAGTACTTC. It is translated as CASSHNGGHTVDEQYF.

CDR3 sequence: CASSRGGRPEAFF. In DNA, the CDR3 is TGTGCCAGCAGCCGGGGGGGACGCCCTGAAGCTTTCTTT. The chain joins TRBV7-9 to TRBJ1-1; a possible D gene is TRBD1 (5 bases). The length of the CDR3 is 13 residues. Trimming stripped 5 bases from V and 6 bases from J, with 13 bases between. Germline V gene data show CDR1 as SEHNR and CDR2 as FQNEAQ (reference sequence).

The rearrangement uses TRBV7-3 and TRBJ1-1; D call uncertain. Germline V gene sequence: CDR1 SGHTA, CDR2 FQGTGA. V lost 2 bases and J 1 base, leaving 11 bases between the germline ends. The CDR3 loop spans 15 amino acids. CDR3 DNA sequence: TGTGCCAGCAGCTTAGTTCCGGGTGCGAACACTGAAGCTTTCTTT. It is translated as CASSLVPGANTEAFF.

About this clone: An end of the junction does not agree with germline; a read error may underlie this. The CDR3 DNA is TGTGCCAGCGGTGACAGGGAAAATGAAAAACTGTTTTTT. It translates to CASGDRENEKLFF. The V gene is TRBV6-1, the J gene TRBJ1-4, with TRBD1 matching over 7 bases. The CDR3 consists of 13 residues. Germline CDR1 is MNHNS and CDR2 is SASEGT.

Regarding this clone: In the same sample, other DNA sequences code for this CDR3. The rearrangement links TRBV19 to TRBJ2-1, with D uncertain. The CDR3 covers 12 residues. Germline V gives CDR1 LNHDA, CDR2 SQIVND (reference sequence). Trimming left V 6 bases short and J 4 bases short, with 7 bases between. CDR3 in amino acids: CASSPSYNEQFF. The CDR3 bases are TGTGCCAGTAGCCCCTCGTACAATGAGCAGTTCTTC. Full variable domain (outside the CDR3, taken from reference TRBV19 and TRBJ2-1): DGGITQSPKYLFRKEGQNVTLSCEQNLNHDAMYWYRQDPGQGLRLIYYSQIVNDFQKGDIAEGYSVSREKKESFPLTVTSAQKNPTAFYLCASSPSYNEQFFGPGTRLTVL.

The chain combines TRBV19 with TRBJ2-7; 7 nucleotides line up with TRBD1. This CDR3 region has 16 residues. J was trimmed by 1 base and V by 2 bases; bases with no gene match: 8. Germline V gene sequence: CDR1 LNHDA, CDR2 SQIVND (reference sequence). Here the CDR3 reads CASSILYRGLSYEQYF. For the CDR3, the DNA is TGTGCCAGTAGTATACTCTACAGGGGCCTTTCCTACGAGCAGTACTTC.

This chain joins TRBV9 and TRBJ2-6; D remains ambiguous. This CDR3 has 13 amino acids. Trimming removed 8 bases from V and 0 bases from J, with 6 bases in between. Germline V gives CDR1 SGDLS, CDR2 YYNGEE. Here the CDR3 reads CASGSSGANVLTF. CDR3 DNA sequence: TGTGCCAGTGGAAGCTCTGGGGCCAACGTCCTGACTTTC.

This rearrangement joins TRBV9 to TRBJ2-1; D is undetermined. In germline, CDR1 is SGDLS, CDR2 YYNGEE. Between the trimmed V and J ends, which lost 3 bases and 5 bases, there was a span of 6 bases. This CDR3 has 12 residues. The CDR3 reads CASSAGDNEQFF. As DNA, the CDR3 is TGTGCCAGCAGCGCCGGCGACAATGAGCAGTTCTTC. Full variable domain (missing parts from reference TRBV9 and TRBJ2-1): DSGVTQTPKHLITATGQRVTLRCSPRSGDLSVYWYQQSLDQGLQFLIQYYNGEERAKGNILERFSAQQFPDLHSELNLSSLELGDSALYFCASSAGDNEQFFGPGTRLTVL.